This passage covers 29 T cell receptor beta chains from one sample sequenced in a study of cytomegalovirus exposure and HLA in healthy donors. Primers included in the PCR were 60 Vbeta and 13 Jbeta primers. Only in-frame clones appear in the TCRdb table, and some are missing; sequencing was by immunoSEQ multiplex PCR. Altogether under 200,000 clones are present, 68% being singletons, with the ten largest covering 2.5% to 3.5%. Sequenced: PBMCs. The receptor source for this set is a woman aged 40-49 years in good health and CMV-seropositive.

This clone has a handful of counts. CDR3 nucleotides: TGTGCCAGCAGTTTAGGAAGTTTAGGTGCAGGGAGGACCGGGGAGCTGTTTTTT. It is translated as CASSLGSLGAGRTGELFF. The J gene is TRBJ2-2, the V gene TRBV28; the D gene is possibly TRBD2 (6 bases). Germline V gene sequence: CDR1 MDHEN, CDR2 SYDVKM. The ends were cut back, 2 bases at V and 5 bases at J, with 21 bases in the middle. The CDR3 is 18 residues long.

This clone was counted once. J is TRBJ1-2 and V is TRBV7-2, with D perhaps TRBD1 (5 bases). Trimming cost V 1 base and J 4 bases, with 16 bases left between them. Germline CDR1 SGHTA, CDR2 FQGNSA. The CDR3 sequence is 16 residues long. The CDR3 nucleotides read TGTGCCAGCAGCTTAGATGGGGGGGGGTCCCCCTATGGCTACACCTTC. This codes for CASSLDGGGSPYGYTF.

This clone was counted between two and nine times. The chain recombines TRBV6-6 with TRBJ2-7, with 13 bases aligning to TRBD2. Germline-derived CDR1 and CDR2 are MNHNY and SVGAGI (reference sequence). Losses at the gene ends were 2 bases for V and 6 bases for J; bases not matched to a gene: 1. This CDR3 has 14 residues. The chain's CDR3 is CASSYRLAGGEQYF. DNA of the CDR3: TGTGCCAGCAGTTACAGACTAGCGGGAGGCGAGCAGTACTTC.

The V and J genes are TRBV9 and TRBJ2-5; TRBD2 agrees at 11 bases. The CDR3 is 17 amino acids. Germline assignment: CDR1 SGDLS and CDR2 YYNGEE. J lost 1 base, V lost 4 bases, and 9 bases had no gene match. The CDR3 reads CASSLTSGVGGQETQYF. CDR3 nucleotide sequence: TGTGCCAGCAGCTTGACTAGCGGGGTTGGGGGCCAAGAGACCCAGTACTTC.

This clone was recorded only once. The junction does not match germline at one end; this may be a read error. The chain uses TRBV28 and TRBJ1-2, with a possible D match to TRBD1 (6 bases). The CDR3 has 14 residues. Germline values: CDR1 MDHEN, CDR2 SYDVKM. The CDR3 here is CASSSPQGIHGYPF. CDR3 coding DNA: TGTGCCAGCAGTTCACCTCAGGGGATCCATGGCTACCCCTTC.

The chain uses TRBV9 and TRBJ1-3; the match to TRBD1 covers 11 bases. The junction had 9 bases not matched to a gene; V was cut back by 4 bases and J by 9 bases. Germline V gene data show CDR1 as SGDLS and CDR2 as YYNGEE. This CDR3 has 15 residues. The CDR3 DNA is TGTGCCAGCAGCCCCGGGACAGGGGGTATCTGCACCATATATTTT. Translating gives CASSPGTGGICTIYF.

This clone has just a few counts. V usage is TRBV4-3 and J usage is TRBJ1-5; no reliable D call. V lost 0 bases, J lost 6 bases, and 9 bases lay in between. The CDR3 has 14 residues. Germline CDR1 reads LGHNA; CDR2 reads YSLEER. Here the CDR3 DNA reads TGCGCCAGCAGCCAAGAAACTAGTGGTCAGCCCCAGCATTTT. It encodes CASSQETSGQPQHF.

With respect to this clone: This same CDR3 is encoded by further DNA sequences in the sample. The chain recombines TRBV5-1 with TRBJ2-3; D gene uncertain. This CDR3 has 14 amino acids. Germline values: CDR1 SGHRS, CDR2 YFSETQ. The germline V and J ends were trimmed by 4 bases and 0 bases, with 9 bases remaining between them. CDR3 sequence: CASSLGTSTDTQYF. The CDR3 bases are TGCGCCAGCAGCCTGGGAACTAGCACAGATACGCAGTATTTT.

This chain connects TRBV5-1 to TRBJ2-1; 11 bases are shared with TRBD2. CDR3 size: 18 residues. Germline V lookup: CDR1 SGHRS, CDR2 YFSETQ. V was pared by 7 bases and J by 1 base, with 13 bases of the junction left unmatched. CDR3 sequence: CASAQLAGGLGSYNEQFF. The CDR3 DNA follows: TGCGCCAGCGCCCAGCTAGCGGGGGGTTTGGGTTCCTACAATGAGCAGTTCTTC.

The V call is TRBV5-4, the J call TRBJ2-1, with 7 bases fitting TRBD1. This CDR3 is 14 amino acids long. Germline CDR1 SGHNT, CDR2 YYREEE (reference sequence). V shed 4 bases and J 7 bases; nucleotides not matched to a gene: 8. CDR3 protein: CASSQRTGGNEQFF. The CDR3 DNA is TGTGCCAGCAGCCAAAGGACAGGCGGGAATGAGCAGTTCTTC.

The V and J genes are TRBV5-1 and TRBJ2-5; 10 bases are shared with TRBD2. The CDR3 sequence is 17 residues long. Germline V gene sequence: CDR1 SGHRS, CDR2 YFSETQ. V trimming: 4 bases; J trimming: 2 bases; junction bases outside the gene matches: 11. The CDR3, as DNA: TGCGCCAGCAGCCCGTGGGGGCTAGCGGGGGAACAAGAGACCCAGTACTTC. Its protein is CASSPWGLAGEQETQYF.

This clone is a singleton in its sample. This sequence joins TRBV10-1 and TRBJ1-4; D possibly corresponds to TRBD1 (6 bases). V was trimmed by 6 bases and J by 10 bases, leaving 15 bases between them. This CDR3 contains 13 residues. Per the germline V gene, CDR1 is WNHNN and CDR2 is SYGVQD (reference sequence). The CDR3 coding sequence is TGCGCCAGCAGGGGGGCAGGCGGCCGAAAACTGTTTTTT. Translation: CASRGAGGRKLFF.

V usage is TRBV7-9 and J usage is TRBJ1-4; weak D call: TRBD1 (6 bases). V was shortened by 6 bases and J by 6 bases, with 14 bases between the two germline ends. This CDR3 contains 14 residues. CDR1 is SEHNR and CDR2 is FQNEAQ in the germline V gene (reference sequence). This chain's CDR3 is CASRSQGLDEKLFF. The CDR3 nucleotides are TGTGCCAGCAGGTCGCAGGGGTTGGATGAAAAACTGTTTTTT.

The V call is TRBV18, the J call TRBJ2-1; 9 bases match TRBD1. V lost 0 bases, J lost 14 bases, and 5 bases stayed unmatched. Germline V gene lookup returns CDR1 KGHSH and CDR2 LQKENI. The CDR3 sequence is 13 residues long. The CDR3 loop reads CASSPPGQGLKFF. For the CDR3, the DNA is TGTGCCAGCTCACCACCGGGACAGGGTCTTAAGTTCTTC.

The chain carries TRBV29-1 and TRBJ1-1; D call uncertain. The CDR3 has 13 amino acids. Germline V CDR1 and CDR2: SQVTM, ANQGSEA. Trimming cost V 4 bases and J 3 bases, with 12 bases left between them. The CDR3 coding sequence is TGCAGCGTTGTTCAGGTGCCTGACACTGAAGCTTTCTTT. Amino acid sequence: CSVVQVPDTEAFF.

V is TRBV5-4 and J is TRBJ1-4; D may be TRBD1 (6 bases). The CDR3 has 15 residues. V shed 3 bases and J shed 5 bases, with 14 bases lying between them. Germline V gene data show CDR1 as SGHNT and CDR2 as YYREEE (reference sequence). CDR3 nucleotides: TGTGCCAGCAGCTATTCCGGGACACTGAATGAAAAACTGTTTTTT. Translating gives CASSYSGTLNEKLFF.

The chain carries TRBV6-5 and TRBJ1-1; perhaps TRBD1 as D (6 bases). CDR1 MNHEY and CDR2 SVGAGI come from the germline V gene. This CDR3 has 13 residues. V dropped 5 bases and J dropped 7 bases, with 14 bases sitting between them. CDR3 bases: TGTGCCAGCAGTCTCGGACAGACCCGTGAAGCTTTCTTT. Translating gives CASSLGQTREAFF.

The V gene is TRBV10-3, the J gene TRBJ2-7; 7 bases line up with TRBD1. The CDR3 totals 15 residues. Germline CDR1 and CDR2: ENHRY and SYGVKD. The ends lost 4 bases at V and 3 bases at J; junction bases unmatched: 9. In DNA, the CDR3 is TGTGCCATCAGTGGGACAGGCGAAAAGAACTACGAGCAGTACTTC. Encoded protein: CAISGTGEKNYEQYF.

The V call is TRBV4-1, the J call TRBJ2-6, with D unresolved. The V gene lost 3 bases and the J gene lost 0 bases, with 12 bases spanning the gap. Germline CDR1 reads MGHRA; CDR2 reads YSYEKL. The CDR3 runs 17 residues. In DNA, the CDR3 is TGCGCCAGCAGCCAGGAAGTCCCGGGCTCTGGGGCCAACGTCCTGACTTTC. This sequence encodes CASSQEVPGSGANVLTF.

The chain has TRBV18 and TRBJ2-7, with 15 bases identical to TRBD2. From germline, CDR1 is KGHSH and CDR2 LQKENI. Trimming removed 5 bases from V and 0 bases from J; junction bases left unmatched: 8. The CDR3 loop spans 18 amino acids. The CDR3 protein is CASSSRGLAGGSSYEQYF. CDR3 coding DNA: TGTGCCAGCTCAAGCCGCGGACTAGCGGGAGGGAGCTCCTACGAGCAGTACTTC. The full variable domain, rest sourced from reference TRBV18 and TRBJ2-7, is NAGVMQNPRHLVRRRGQEARLRCSPMKGHSHVYWYRQLPEEGLKFMVYLQKENIIDESGMPKERFSAEFPKEGPSILRIQQVVRGDSAAYFCASSSRGLAGGSSYEQYFGPGTRLTVT.

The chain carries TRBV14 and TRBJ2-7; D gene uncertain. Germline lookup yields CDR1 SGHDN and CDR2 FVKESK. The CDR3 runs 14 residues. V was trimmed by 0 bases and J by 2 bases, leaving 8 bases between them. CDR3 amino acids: CASSQDRIPYEQYF. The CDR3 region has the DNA TGTGCCAGCAGCCAAGATAGAATCCCCTACGAGCAGTACTTC.

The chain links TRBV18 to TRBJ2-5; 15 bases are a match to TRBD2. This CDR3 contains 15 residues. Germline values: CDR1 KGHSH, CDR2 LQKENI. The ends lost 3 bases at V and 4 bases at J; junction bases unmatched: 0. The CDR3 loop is CASSPGLAGGETQYF. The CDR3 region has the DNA TGTGCCAGCTCACCGGGACTAGCGGGAGGAGAGACCCAGTACTTC.

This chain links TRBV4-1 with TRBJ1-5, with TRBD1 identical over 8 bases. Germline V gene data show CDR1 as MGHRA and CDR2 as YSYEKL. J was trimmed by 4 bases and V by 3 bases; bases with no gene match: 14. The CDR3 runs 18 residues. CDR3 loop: CASSHQTMTGEGNQPQHF. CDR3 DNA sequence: TGCGCCAGCAGCCACCAGACCATGACAGGGGAGGGGAATCAGCCCCAGCATTTT.

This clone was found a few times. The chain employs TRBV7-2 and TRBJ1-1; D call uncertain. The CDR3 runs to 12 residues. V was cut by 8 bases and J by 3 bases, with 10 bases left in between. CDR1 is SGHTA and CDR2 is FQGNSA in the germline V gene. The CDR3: CASGSGDTEAFF. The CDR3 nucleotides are TGTGCCAGCGGGAGTGGGGACACTGAAGCTTTCTTT.

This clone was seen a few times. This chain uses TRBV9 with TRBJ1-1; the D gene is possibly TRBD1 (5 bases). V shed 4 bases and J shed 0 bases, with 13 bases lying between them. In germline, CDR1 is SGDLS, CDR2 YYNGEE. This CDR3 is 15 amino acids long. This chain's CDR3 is CASSPWGEVNTEAFF. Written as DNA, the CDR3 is TGTGCCAGCAGCCCGTGGGGGGAGGTGAACACTGAAGCTTTCTTT.

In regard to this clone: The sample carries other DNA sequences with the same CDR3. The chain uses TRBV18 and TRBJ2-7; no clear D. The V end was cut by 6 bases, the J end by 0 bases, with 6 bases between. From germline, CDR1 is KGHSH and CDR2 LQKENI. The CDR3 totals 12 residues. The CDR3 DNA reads TGTGCCAGCTCCCCCTCCTCCTACGAGCAGTACTTC. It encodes CASSPSSYEQYF.

The CDR3, as DNA: TGTGCCAGCAGCCCAGGGACTAGGAAACACGAGCAGTACTTC. It encodes CASSPGTRKHEQYF. V is TRBV7-2 and J is TRBJ2-7; TRBD2 matches 8 bases. The CDR3 extends over 14 amino acids. Per the germline V gene, CDR1 is SGHTA and CDR2 is FQGNSA. With V trimmed by 5 bases and J by 5 bases, 8 bases remained unmatched.

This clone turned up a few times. CDR3 sequence: CASSFRLAASTDTQYF. Here the CDR3 DNA reads TGTGCCAGCAGTTTCCGACTAGCAGCCAGCACAGATACGCAGTATTTT. The rearrangement joins TRBV7-9 to TRBJ2-3, with 7 bases identical to TRBD2. J was trimmed by 0 bases and V by 6 bases; bases with no gene match: 9. Looked up from germline, CDR1 is SEHNR and CDR2 is FQNEAQ (reference sequence). The CDR3 consists of 16 residues.

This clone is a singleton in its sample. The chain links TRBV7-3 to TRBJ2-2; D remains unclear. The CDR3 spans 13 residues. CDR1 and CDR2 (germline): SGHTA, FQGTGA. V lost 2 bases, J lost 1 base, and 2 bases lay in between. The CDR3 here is CASSLLNTGELFF. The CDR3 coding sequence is TGTGCCAGCAGCTTACTGAACACCGGGGAGCTGTTTTTT.